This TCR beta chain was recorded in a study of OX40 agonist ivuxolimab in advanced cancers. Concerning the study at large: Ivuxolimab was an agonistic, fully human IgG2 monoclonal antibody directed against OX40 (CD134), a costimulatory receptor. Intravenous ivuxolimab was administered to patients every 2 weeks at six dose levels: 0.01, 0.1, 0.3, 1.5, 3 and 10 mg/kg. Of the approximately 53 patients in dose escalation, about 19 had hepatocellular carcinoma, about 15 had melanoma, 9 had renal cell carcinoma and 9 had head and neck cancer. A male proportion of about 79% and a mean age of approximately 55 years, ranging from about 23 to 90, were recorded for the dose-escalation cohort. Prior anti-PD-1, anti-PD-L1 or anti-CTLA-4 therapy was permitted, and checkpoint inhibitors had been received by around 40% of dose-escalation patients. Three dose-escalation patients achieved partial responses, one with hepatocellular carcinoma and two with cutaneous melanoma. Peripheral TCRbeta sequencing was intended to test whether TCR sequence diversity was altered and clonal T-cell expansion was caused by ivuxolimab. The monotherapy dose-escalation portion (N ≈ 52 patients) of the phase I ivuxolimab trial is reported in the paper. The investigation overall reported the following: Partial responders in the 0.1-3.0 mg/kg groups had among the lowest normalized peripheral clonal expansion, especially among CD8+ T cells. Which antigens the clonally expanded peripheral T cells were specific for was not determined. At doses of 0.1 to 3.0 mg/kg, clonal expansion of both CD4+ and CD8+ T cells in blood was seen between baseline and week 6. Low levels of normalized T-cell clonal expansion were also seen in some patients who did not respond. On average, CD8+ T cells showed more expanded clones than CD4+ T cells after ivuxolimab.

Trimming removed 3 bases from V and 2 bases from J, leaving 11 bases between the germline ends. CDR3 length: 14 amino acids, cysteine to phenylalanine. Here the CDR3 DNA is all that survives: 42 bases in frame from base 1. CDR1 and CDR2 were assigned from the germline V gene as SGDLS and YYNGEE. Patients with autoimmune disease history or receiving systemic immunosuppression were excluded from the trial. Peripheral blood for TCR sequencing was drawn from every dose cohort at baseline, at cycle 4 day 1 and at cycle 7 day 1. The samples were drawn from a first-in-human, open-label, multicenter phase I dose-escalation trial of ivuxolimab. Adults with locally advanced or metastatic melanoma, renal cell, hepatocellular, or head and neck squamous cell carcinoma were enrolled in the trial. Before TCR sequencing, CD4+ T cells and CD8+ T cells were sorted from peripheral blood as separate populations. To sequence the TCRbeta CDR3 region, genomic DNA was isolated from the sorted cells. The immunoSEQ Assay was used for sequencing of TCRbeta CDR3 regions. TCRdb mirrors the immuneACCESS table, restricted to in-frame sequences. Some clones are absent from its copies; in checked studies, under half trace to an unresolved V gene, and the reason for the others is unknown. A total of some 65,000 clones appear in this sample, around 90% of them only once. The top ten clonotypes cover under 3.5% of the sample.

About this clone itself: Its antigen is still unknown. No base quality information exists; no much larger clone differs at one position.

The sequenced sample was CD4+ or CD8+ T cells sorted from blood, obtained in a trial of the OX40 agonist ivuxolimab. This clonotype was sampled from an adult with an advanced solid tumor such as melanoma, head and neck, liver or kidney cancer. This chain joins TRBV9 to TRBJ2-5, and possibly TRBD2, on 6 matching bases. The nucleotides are TGTGCCAGCAGCGAGGGCGGAGGGCAAGAGACCCAGTACTTC. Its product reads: CASSEGGGQETQYF.